A single sample is the source of the 17 T cell receptor beta chains below, sequenced in a study of OX40 agonist ivuxolimab in advanced cancers. Sequencing used immunoSEQ multiplex PCR; TCRdb keeps in-frame clones, though not all of them. The sample includes about 18,000 clones, approximately 91% of them seen just once. The sequencing used CD4+ or CD8+ T cells sorted from blood, collected in a trial of the OX40 agonist ivuxolimab. Receptors originate from an adult with an advanced solid tumor such as melanoma, head and neck, liver or kidney cancer.

J is TRBJ1-1 and V is TRBV6-5; D gene ambiguous. CDR1 is MNHEY and CDR2 is SVGAGI in the germline V gene. CDR3 length: 12 amino acids. V was shortened by 0 bases and J by 11 bases, with 10 bases between the two germline ends. This CDR3 reads CASSYSGSEAFF. The CDR3 DNA follows: TGTGCCAGCAGTTACTCGGGGTCGGAGGCTTTCTTT.

This sequence joins TRBV5-1 and TRBJ2-4; the match to TRBD2 covers 9 bases. CDR3 length equals 17 residues. Germline V gives CDR1 SGHRS, CDR2 YFSETQ. J gave up 7 bases and V 5 bases, and 16 bases lay outside the gene matches. The DNA of the CDR3 is TGCGCCAGCAGTCCTCCTGTTGGCGGGAGGGCCTCGAACATTCAGTACTTC. It translates to CASSPPVGGRASNIQYF.

The chain couples TRBV19 to TRBJ2-7, with 7 bases matching TRBD2. This CDR3 has 15 amino acids. Germline loops: CDR1 LNHDA, CDR2 SQIVND (reference sequence). V was pared by 5 bases and J by 1 base, with 8 bases of the junction left unmatched. The CDR3 coding sequence is TGTGCCAGTAGTCCTCTGGGGGGGTATTCCTACGAGCAGTACTTC. Translated, it gives CASSPLGGYSYEQYF.

The rearrangement links TRBV5-6 to TRBJ1-1, with D hard to call. With 0 bases removed from V and 1 base from J, the gap between germline ends came to 4 bases. Looked up from germline, CDR1 is SGHDT and CDR2 is YYEEEE. The CDR3 extends over 13 amino acids. The CDR3, as DNA: TGTGCCAGCAGCTTGGAGGGGAACACTGAAGCTTTCTTT. Translation: CASSLEGNTEAFF.

A single count supports this clone. J is TRBJ1-2 and V is TRBV7-6, with 8 bases matching TRBD1. The V and J ends lost 4 bases and 4 bases, in that order; junction bases with no gene match: 8. There are 15 residues in the CDR3. CDR1 and CDR2 from the germline V gene are SGHVS and FNYEAQ. The CDR3 nucleotides read TGTGCCAGCAGCTCCCCAGGGGGCGTCGGCTATGGCTACACCTTC. Residues: CASSSPGGVGYGYTF.

The chain has TRBV6-9 and TRBJ2-5; D is possibly TRBD1 or TRBD2 (6 bases each). Per germline, CDR1 MNHGY and CDR2 SVAAGI. The length of the CDR3 is 15 residues. V lost 6 bases and J lost 3, with 17 bases in between. Written as DNA, the CDR3 is TGTGCCAGCAGGGATCTGGGGGGCGGCGAAGAGACCCAGTACTTC. Protein product: CASRDLGGGEETQYF.

The chain has TRBV30 and TRBJ1-3; maybe TRBD1 (5 bases). This CDR3 contains 13 residues. Trimming removed 3 bases from V and 0 bases from J, with 6 bases in between. Per germline, CDR1 GTSNPN and CDR2 SVGIG (reference sequence). CDR3 nucleotide sequence: TGTGCCTGGAGCAGGGTCTCTGGAAACACCATATATTTT. Translating gives CAWSRVSGNTIYF.

The chain joins TRBV10-2 to TRBJ1-2; no firm D call. CDR1 and CDR2 from the germline V gene are WSHSY and SAAADI. This CDR3 comprises 11 residues. V lost 8 bases and J 3 bases, leaving 7 bases between the germline ends. Here the CDR3 reads CASRADYGYTF. For the CDR3, the DNA is TGCGCCAGCCGGGCAGACTATGGCTACACCTTC.

As DNA, the CDR3 is TGTGCCAGTAGTCCACCCCCTCGTATCATGGTCCGCACAGATACGCAGTATTTT. Encoded protein: CASSPPPRIMVRTDTQYF. This sequence joins TRBV19 and TRBJ2-3; unclear D gene. CDR1 and CDR2 (germline): LNHDA, SQIVND (reference sequence). V was shortened by 5 bases and J by 1 base, with 22 bases between the two germline ends. There are 18 residues in the CDR3.

This clone was counted a single time. This rearrangement joins TRBV6-5 to TRBJ2-2, with no clear D. The germline V gene encodes CDR1 MNHEY and CDR2 SVGAGI. V was cut by 3 bases and J by 4 bases, with 12 bases left in between. This CDR3 region has 15 residues. The CDR3 loop is CASSYSVVGTGELFF. The DNA for the CDR3 is TGTGCCAGCAGTTATTCAGTCGTGGGCACCGGGGAGCTGTTTTTT.

This clone came up once. V and J are TRBV30 and TRBJ1-2; D is possibly TRBD1 (5 bases). Germline V gives CDR1 GTSNPN, CDR2 SVGIG (reference sequence). CDR3 length: 14 amino acids. Trimming removed 1 base from V and 4 bases from J, with 13 bases in between. CDR3 sequence: CAWSGSGGVYGYTF. The CDR3 bases are TGTGCCTGGAGTGGGTCGGGGGGGGTCTATGGCTACACCTTC.

V is TRBV11-3 and J is TRBJ2-7, with D possibly matching TRBD2 (5 bases). CDR1 is SGHNT and CDR2 is YENEEA in the germline V gene. Trimming left V 5 bases short and J 2 bases short, with 7 bases between. The length of the CDR3 is 12 residues. In DNA, the CDR3 is TGTGCCAGCAGCCCGGAGGCCTACGAGCAGTACTTC. This codes for CASSPEAYEQYF.

This rearrangement joins TRBV6-5 to TRBJ2-1, with no clear D. V shed 6 bases and J shed 0 bases, with 12 bases lying between them. CDR1 is MNHEY, CDR2 SVGAGI, per germline. The CDR3 is made up of 15 amino acids. CDR3 sequence: CASSNTIPSYNEQFF. The CDR3 nucleotides are TGTGCCAGCAGCAACACGATACCCTCCTACAATGAGCAGTTCTTC.

The chain employs TRBV19 and TRBJ2-7; no firm D call. V was clipped by 3 bases and J by 3 bases, with 6 bases between them. Germline V lookup: CDR1 LNHDA, CDR2 SQIVND (reference sequence). The CDR3 is 12 residues long. The CDR3 DNA is TGTGCCAGTAGTATGAACAGCTACGAGCAGTACTTC. Its protein product is CASSMNSYEQYF.

The genes are TRBV12-5 and TRBJ2-1; D not resolved. Germline loops: CDR1 LGHNT, CDR2 FRNRAP. The V gene lost 2 bases and the J gene lost 15 bases, with 11 bases spanning the gap. This CDR3 contains 11 residues. The chain's CDR3 is CASGLIADPFF. DNA of the CDR3: TGTGCTAGTGGTTTGATAGCAGACCCGTTCTTC.

The V and J genes are TRBV7-9 and TRBJ1-2; 8 bases fit TRBD1. From germline, CDR1 is SEHNR and CDR2 FQNEAQ (reference sequence). Trimming took 6 bases from V and 2 from J; bases not matched to a gene: 8. The CDR3 consists of 15 residues. CDR3 sequence reads: CASSIGQGGNYGYTF. The CDR3 nucleotides are TGTGCCAGCAGTATTGGACAGGGAGGAAACTATGGCTACACCTTC.

The V and J genes are TRBV5-1 and TRBJ2-1; possibly TRBD1 for D (6 bases). This CDR3 is 14 amino acids long. Deletions cut 1 base from V and 6 bases from J, with 11 bases between. Germline lookup yields CDR1 SGHRS and CDR2 YFSETQ. The CDR3 loop is CASSLTGFPNEQFF. The CDR3 nucleotides read TGCGCCAGCAGCTTGACAGGGTTTCCCAATGAGCAGTTCTTC. The full variable domain, its missing parts supplied by reference TRBV5-1 and TRBJ2-1, is KAGVTQTPRYLIKTRGQQVTLSCSPISGHRSVSWYQQTPGQGLQFLFEYFSETQRNKGNFPGRFSGRQFSNSRSEMNVSTLELGDSALYLCASSLTGFPNEQFFGPGTRLTVL.